One sample yielded the 21 T cell receptor beta chains listed below, sequenced in a study of cytomegalovirus exposure and HLA in healthy donors. Amplification used 60 Vbeta primers and 13 Jbeta primers. Produced via immunoSEQ multiplex PCR; TCRdb's table is partial and in-frame only. The sample holds about 130,000 clones. Sequencing input: PBMCs. The receptors were sampled from a man between 18 and 29 years old in good health and CMV-seronegative.

The rearrangement links TRBV11-3 to TRBJ1-1, with TRBD1 as a possible D gene (5 bases). Germline V gene sequence: CDR1 SGHNT, CDR2 YENEEA. V gave up 6 bases and J gave up 4 bases, with 12 bases separating them. This CDR3 has 13 amino acids. The CDR3 reads CASRNSGGTEAFF. CDR3 in DNA: TGTGCCAGCAGGAATAGCGGGGGCACTGAAGCTTTCTTT.

The gene calls are TRBV11-2 and TRBJ1-1; D is possibly TRBD1 (5 bases). Between the trimmed V and J ends, which lost 5 bases and 4 bases, there was a span of 17 bases. Germline CDR1 SGHAT, CDR2 FQNNGV. This CDR3 spans 15 amino acids. Here the CDR3 reads CASSITRGRVTEAFF. The CDR3 DNA reads TGTGCCAGCAGCATTACACGGGGGAGAGTCACTGAAGCTTTCTTT.

This chain joins TRBV18 and TRBJ1-5; the match to TRBD1 covers 7 bases. The V segment lost 6 bases and the J segment 3 bases; nucleotides outside the gene matches: 5. The germline V gene has CDR1 KGHSH and CDR2 LQKENI. The CDR3 sequence is 14 residues long. The CDR3 DNA reads TGTGCCAGCTCGCTGGGACAGAACAATCAGCCCCAGCATTTT. Amino acids: CASSLGQNNQPQHF. Looking up the rest from reference TRBV18 and TRBJ1-5 gives the full variable domain: NAGVMQNPRHLVRRRGQEARLRCSPMKGHSHVYWYRQLPEEGLKFMVYLQKENIIDESGMPKERFSAEFPKEGPSILRIQQVVRGDSAAYFCASSLGQNNQPQHFGDGTRLSIL.

This rearrangement joins TRBV7-2 to TRBJ2-3; the match to TRBD2 covers 11 bases. Germline values: CDR1 SGHTA, CDR2 FQGNSA. Trimming took 6 bases from V and 6 from J; bases not matched to a gene: 11. There are 16 residues in the CDR3. The CDR3 DNA follows: TGTGCCAGCAGTCGTATAGCGGGGGGGCCGGGGGATACGCAGTATTTT. This encodes CASSRIAGGPGDTQYF.

The chain carries TRBV7-3 and TRBJ2-7; no clear D. This CDR3 region has 9 residues. CDR1 and CDR2 from the germline V gene are SGHTA and FQGTGA. V lost 11 bases and J lost 6, with 8 bases in between. CDR3 bases: TGTGCCGGCTGGCCCGAGCAGTACTTC. Encoded protein: CAGWPEQYF.

CDR3 sequence reads: CSGRGPTNTGELFF. CDR3 DNA: TGCAGCGGCCGCGGGCCTACGAACACCGGGGAGCTGTTTTTT. This rearrangement joins TRBV29-1 to TRBJ2-2; maybe TRBD2 (5 bases). There are 14 residues in the CDR3. The germline V gene has CDR1 SQVTM and CDR2 ANQGSEA. V was cut by 7 bases and J by 0 bases, with 12 bases left in between.

Comment on this clone: Within the sample, other DNA sequences also encode this same CDR3. The chain employs TRBV7-3 and TRBJ2-1; no clear D gene. V lost 5 bases, J lost 8 bases, and 10 bases lay in between. Per the germline V gene, CDR1 is SGHTA and CDR2 is FQGTGA. The CDR3 runs 12 residues. CDR3 amino acids: CASSGPGDEQFF. The CDR3 coding sequence is TGTGCCAGCAGCGGTCCAGGCGATGAGCAGTTCTTC.

The chain uses TRBV9 and TRBJ2-1; D may be TRBD2 (6 bases). CDR1 is SGDLS, CDR2 YYNGEE, per germline. Trimming took off 3 bases at V and 6 bases at J, with 13 bases between the two ends. The CDR3 contains 14 residues. CDR3 nucleotides: TGTGCCAGCAGCGCGGGACTTTCCGCCAATGAGCAGTTCTTC. Protein sequence: CASSAGLSANEQFF.

This chain connects TRBV6-5 to TRBJ1-5; D might be TRBD1 (5 bases). Between the trimmed V and J ends, which lost 0 bases and 7 bases, there was a span of 13 bases. This CDR3 spans 15 amino acids. Germline values: CDR1 MNHEY, CDR2 SVGAGI. CDR3 amino acids: CASSYSIGGGQPQHF. CDR3 DNA sequence: TGTGCCAGCAGTTACTCGATTGGGGGAGGGCAGCCCCAGCATTTT.

This chain uses TRBV2 with TRBJ2-1, with D possibly matching TRBD2 (6 bases). V was shortened by 2 bases and J by 1 base, with 15 bases between the two germline ends. CDR3 length equals 17 residues. Germline V gene sequence: CDR1 SNHLY, CDR2 FYNNEI. The CDR3: CASSERSEGWSYNEQFF. Here the CDR3 DNA reads TGTGCCAGCAGTGAAAGGTCGGAGGGGTGGTCCTACAATGAGCAGTTCTTC.

This chain connects TRBV29-1 to TRBJ2-1; 7 nucleotides align to TRBD2. From germline, CDR1 is SQVTM and CDR2 ANQGSEA. Trimming at V came to 4 bases and at J to 7 bases, leaving 10 bases not matched to a gene. The CDR3 spans 14 residues. The CDR3 nucleotides are TGCAGCGTTGTGCGGTCCGCGGGGGTTAATGAGCAGTTCTTC. This codes for CSVVRSAGVNEQFF.

The genes are TRBV4-3 and TRBJ2-5; weak D call: TRBD1 (5 bases). The DNA end lines up better with TRBJ2-7; the J call may be wrong. The CDR3 totals 15 residues. Germline V gene data show CDR1 as LGHNA and CDR2 as YSLEER. CDR3 residues: CASSHAPPGFYEQYF. In nucleotides, the CDR3 is TGCGCCAGCAGCCATGCACCACCAGGGTTCTACGAGCAGTACTTC.

The CDR3 sequence: CASSFRRATATNEKLFF. The CDR3 coding sequence is TGTGCCAGCAGTTTCCGTAGAGCGACTGCAACTAATGAAAAACTGTTTTTT. The rearrangement links TRBV28 to TRBJ1-4; unclear D gene. Germline V lookup: CDR1 MDHEN, CDR2 SYDVKM. Deletions cut 3 bases from V and 0 bases from J, with 14 bases between. The CDR3 extends over 17 amino acids.

The CDR3 is CASSGTTGEWDEQYF. CDR3 DNA sequence: TGTGCCAGCAGCGGGACGACAGGGGAATGGGACGAGCAGTACTTC. The chain has TRBV5-6 and TRBJ2-7; 8 nucleotides agree with TRBD1. The ends lost 4 bases at V and 5 bases at J; junction bases unmatched: 11. CDR3 size: 15 residues. Germline lookup yields CDR1 SGHDT and CDR2 YYEEEE.

The CDR3 nucleotides read TGTGCCAGCAGCTCCATGTCTTGGGGACAGGGACGGAACACCATATATTTT. This encodes CASSSMSWGQGRNTIYF. The chain uses TRBV7-3 and TRBJ1-3; 9 bases map to TRBD1. The length of the CDR3 is 17 residues. With V trimmed by 4 bases and J by 7 bases, 14 bases remained unmatched. Germline lookup yields CDR1 SGHTA and CDR2 FQGTGA.

V is TRBV7-3 and J is TRBJ1-1; 9 bases are a match to TRBD1. The V gene end was trimmed by 3 bases and the J gene end by 2 bases; junction bases not matched to a gene: 7. CDR1 and CDR2 (germline): SGHTA, FQGTGA. The CDR3 is 16 residues long. As DNA, the CDR3 is TGTGCCAGCAGCTTTCTTCGGACAGGGGATAACACTGAAGCTTTCTTT. Residues: CASSFLRTGDNTEAFF. The variable domain in full, with the rest retrieved from reference TRBV7-3 and TRBJ1-1, is GAGVSQTPSNKVTEKGKYVELRCDPISGHTALYWYRQSLGQGPEFLIYFQGTGAADDSGLPNDRFFAVRPEGSVSTLKIQRTERGDSAVYLCASSFLRTGDNTEAFFGQGTRLTVV.

The chain employs TRBV5-4 and TRBJ1-4; 7 bases line up with TRBD1. Germline assignment: CDR1 SGHNT and CDR2 YYREEE (reference sequence). V gave up 0 bases and J gave up 4 bases; unmatched junction bases: 3. The CDR3 is 15 residues long. CDR3 amino acids: CASSLGDRLNEKLFF. The DNA of the CDR3 is TGTGCCAGCAGCTTGGGGGACAGACTTAATGAAAAACTGTTTTTT. The full variable domain, in which reference TRBV5-4 and TRBJ1-4 provide the parts outside the CDR3, is ETGVTQSPTHLIKTRGQQVTLRCSSQSGHNTVSWYQQALGQGPQFIFQYYREEENGRGNFPPRFSGLQFPNYSSELNVNALELDDSALYLCASSLGDRLNEKLFFGSGTQLSVL.

In nucleotides, the CDR3 is TGTGCTAGTCGGGACAGGGAGGCCACTGAAGCTTTCTTT. Translating it yields CASRDREATEAFF. V is TRBV12-5 and J is TRBJ1-1, with 9 bases aligning to TRBD1. V gave up 8 bases and J gave up 4 bases; unmatched junction bases: 5. CDR3 length: 13 residues. Germline CDR1 and CDR2: LGHNT and FRNRAP.

The chain carries TRBV7-9 and TRBJ2-4; 7 bases align to TRBD1. The CDR3 consists of 17 residues. The V segment lost 1 base and the J segment 1 base; nucleotides outside the gene matches: 7. In germline, CDR1 is SEHNR, CDR2 FQNEAQ (reference sequence). CDR3 in DNA: TGTGCCAGCAGCTTAGGGTTAACAGGGGTGGCCAAAAACATTCAGTACTTC. This encodes CASSLGLTGVAKNIQYF.

This chain links TRBV6-1 with TRBJ2-3, with D tentatively TRBD1 (6 bases). This CDR3 region has 14 residues. With 9 bases removed from V and 6 bases from J, the gap between germline ends came to 19 bases. Germline V CDR1 and CDR2: MNHNS, SASEGT. CDR3 sequence (DNA): TGTGCCAGTACAGGGACGTCGGTTGTCGATACGCAGTATTTT. This codes for CASTGTSVVDTQYF.

This sequence joins TRBV5-4 and TRBJ2-7; TRBD1 agrees at 7 bases. The V segment lost 10 bases and the J segment 5 bases; nucleotides outside the gene matches: 12. The CDR3 totals 13 residues. Looked up from germline, CDR1 is SGHNT and CDR2 is YYREEE (reference sequence). CDR3 loop: CASGRQGSDEQYF. The CDR3 DNA sequence: TGTGCCTCAGGAAGACAGGGTAGCGACGAGCAGTACTTC.